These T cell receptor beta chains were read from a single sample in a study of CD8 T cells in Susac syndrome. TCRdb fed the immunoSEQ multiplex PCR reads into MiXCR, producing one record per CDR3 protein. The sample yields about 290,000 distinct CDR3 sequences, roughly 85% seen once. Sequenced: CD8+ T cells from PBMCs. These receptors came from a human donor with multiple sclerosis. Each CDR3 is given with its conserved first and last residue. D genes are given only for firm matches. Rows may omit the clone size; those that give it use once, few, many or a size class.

DNA: TGTGCCAGCAGCTTGCACAGTCCCAATCAGCCCCAGCATTTT
CDR3: CASSLHSPNQPQHF
size: -
J: TRBJ1-5
D: -
V: TRBV11-2

DNA: TGTGCCAGCAGCGTAGATTTAGGCTCTGGAAACACCATATATTTT
CDR3: CASSVDLGSGNTIYF
size: -
J: TRBJ1-3
D: -
V: TRBV9

DNA: TGTGCCAGCAGTTATTTAGGGGGAGGTGAGCAGTTCTTC
CDR3: CASSYLGGGEQFF
size: -
J: TRBJ2-1
D: -
V: TRBV6-5

DNA: TGTGCCAGCAGCCAAGATGGGCCTGGAAACACCATATATTTT
CDR3: CASSQDGPGNTIYF
size: -
J: TRBJ1-3
D: -
V: TRBV7-8

DNA: TGTGCCAGCAGCCAAGATTATGGAGGGGGATATACGCAGTATTTT
CDR3: CASSQDYGGGYTQYF
size: -
J: TRBJ2-3
D: -
V: TRBV14

DNA: TGCAGCGTTGTAGGGGCCGACACTGAAGCTTTCTTT
CDR3: CSVVGADTEAFF
size: -
J: TRBJ1-1
D: -
V: TRBV29-1

DNA: TGTGCCAGCAGCCACTCGGGTGGCTACGAGCAGTACTTC
CDR3: CASSHSGGYEQYF
size: once
J: TRBJ2-7
D: -
V: TRBV16

DNA: TGTGCCAGCAGCGTAGAAGGACTCGTGGATACGCAGTATTTT
CDR3: CASSVEGLVDTQYF
size: -
J: TRBJ2-3
D: -
V: TRBV9

DNA: TGCAGCGCCCCAGGGGATAGCACAGATACGCAGTATTTT
CDR3: CSAPGDSTDTQYF
size: -
J: TRBJ2-3
D: -
V: TRBV29-1

DNA: TGTGCCAGCAGCGTAGGGTCCGCCTACTCCTACGAGCAGTACTTC
CDR3: CASSVGSAYSYEQYF
size: -
J: TRBJ2-7
D: -
V: TRBV9

DNA: TGCGCCAGCAGCCGCTTCGGGAGGATAAATGAAAAACTGTTTTTT
CDR3: CASSRFGRINEKLFF
size: few
J: TRBJ1-4
D: -
V: TRBV4-3

DNA: TGTGCCAGTAGTACAGGGGAGGGAGGCAATCAGCCCCAGCATTTT
CDR3: CASSTGEGGNQPQHF
size: -
J: TRBJ1-5
D: -
V: TRBV19

DNA: TGTGCCAGTAGTATGAGAGGCTACACCGGGGAGCTGTTTTTT
CDR3: CASSMRGYTGELFF
size: -
J: TRBJ2-2
D: -
V: TRBV19

DNA: TGCGCCAGCAGCCAAATCGGGGGAGTGGAGGGCACAGATACGCAGTATTTT
CDR3: CASSQIGGVEGTDTQYF
size: -
J: TRBJ2-3
D: -
V: TRBV4-3